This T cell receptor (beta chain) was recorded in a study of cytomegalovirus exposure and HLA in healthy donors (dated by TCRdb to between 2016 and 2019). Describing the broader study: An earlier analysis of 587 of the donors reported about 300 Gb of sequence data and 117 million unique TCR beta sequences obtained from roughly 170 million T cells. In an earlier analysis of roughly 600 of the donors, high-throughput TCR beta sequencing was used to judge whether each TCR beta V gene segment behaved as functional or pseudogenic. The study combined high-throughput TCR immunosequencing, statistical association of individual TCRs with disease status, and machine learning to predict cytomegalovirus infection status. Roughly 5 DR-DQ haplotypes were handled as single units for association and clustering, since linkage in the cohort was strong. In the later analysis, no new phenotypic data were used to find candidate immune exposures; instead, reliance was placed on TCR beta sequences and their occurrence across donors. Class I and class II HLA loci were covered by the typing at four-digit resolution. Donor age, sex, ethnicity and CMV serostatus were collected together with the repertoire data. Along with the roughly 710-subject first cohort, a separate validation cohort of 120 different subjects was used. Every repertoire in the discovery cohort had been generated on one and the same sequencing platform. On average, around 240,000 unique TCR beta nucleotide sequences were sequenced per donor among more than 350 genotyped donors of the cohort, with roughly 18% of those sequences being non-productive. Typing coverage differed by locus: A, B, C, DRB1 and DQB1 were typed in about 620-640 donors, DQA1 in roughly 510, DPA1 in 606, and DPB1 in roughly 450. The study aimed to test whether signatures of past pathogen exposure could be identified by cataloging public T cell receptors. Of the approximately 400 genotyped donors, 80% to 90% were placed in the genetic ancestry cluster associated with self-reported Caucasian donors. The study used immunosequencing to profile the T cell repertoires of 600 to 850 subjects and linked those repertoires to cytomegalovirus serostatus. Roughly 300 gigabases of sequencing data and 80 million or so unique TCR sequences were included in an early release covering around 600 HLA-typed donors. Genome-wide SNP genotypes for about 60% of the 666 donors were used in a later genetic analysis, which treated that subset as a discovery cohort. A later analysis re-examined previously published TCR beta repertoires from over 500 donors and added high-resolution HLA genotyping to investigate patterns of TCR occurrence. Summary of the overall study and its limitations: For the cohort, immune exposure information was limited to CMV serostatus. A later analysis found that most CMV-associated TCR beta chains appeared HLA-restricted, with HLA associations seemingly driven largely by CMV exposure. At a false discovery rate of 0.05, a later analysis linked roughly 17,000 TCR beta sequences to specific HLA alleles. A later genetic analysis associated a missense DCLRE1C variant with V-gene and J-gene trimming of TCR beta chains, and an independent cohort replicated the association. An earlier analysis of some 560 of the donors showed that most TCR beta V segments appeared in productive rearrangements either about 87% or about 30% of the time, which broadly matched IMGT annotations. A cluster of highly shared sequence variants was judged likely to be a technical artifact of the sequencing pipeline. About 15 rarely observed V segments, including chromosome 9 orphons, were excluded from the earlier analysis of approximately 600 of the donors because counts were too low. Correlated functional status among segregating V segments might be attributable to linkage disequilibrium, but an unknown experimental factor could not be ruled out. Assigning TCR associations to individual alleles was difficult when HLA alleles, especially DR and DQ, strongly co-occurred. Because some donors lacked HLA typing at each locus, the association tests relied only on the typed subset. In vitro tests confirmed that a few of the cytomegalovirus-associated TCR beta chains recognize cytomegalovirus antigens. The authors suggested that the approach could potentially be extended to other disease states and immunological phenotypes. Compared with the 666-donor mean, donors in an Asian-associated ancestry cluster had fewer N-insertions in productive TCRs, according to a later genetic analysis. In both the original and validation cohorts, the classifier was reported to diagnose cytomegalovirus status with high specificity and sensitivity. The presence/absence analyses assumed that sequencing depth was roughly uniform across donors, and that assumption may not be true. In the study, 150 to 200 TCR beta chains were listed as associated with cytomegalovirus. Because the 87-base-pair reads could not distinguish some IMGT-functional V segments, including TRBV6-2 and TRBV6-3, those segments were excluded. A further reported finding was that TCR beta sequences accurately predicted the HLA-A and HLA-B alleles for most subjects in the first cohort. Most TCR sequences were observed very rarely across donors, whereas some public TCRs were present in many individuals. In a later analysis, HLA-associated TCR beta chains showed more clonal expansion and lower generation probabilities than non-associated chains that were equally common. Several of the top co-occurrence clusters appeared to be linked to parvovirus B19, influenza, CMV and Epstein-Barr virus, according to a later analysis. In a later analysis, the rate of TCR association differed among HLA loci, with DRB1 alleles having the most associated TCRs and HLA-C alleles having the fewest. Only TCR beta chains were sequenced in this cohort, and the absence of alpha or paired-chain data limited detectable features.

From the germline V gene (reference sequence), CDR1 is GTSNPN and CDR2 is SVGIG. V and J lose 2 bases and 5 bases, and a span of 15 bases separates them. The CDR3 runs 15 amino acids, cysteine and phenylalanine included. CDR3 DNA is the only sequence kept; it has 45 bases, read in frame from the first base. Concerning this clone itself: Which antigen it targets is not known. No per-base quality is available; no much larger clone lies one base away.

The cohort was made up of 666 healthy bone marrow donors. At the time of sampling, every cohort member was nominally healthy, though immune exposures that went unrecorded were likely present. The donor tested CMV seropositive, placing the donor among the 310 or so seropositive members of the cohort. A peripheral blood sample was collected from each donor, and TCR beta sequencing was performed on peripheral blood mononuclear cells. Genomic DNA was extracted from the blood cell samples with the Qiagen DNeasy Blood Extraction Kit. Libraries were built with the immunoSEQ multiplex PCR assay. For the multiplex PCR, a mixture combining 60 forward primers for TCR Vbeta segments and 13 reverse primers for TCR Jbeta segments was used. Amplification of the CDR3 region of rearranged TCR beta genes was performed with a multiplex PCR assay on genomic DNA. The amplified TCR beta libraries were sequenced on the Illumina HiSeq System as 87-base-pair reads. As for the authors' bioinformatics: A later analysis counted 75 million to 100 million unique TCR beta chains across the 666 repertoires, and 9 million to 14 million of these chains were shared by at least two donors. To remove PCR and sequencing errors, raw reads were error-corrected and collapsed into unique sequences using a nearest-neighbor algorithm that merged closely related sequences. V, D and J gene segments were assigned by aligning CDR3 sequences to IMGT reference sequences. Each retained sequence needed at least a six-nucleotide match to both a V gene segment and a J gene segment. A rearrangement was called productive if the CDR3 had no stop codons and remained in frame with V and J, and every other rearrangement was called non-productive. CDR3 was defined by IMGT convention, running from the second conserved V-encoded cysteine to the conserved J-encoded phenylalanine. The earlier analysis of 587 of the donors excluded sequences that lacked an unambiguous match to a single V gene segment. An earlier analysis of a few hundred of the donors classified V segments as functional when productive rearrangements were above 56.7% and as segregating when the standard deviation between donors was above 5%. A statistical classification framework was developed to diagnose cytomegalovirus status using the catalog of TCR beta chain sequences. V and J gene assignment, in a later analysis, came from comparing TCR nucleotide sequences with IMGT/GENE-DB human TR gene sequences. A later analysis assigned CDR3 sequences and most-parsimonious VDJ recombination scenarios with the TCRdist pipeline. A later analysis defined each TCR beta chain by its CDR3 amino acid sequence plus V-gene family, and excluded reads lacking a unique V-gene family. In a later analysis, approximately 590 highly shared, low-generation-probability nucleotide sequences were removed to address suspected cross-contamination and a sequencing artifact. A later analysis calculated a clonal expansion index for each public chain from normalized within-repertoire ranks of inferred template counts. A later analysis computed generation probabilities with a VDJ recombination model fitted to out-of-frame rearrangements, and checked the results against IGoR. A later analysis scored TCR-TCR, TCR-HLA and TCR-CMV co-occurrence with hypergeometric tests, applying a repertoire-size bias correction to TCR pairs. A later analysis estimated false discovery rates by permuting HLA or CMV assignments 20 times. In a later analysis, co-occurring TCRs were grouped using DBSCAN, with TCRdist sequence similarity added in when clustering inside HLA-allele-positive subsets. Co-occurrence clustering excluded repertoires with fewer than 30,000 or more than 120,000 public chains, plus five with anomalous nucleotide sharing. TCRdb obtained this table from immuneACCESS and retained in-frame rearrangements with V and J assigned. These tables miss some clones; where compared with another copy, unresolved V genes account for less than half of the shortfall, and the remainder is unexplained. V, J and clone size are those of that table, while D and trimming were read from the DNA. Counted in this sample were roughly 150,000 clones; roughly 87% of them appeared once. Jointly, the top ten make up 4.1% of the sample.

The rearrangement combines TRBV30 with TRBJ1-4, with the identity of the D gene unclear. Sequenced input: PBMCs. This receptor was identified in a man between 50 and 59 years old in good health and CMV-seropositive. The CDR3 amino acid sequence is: CAWSRRAGLNEKLFF. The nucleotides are TGTGCCTGGAGTAGGAGGGCAGGTTTGAATGAAAAACTGTTTTTT.